This record concerns one TCR beta chain sequence. Its antigen is not known. The CDR3 has 14 residues. Germline V lookup: CDR1 SGHDT, CDR2 YYEEEE. The ends were cut back, 4 bases at V and 3 bases at J, with 13 bases in the middle. These data originate in a study of shared clonotypes between healthy human individuals. Study results and limitations: There were few donors, and this limited the genetic and exposure-history diversity represented.

Here immunoSEQ multiplex PCR was the method, and the copy in TCRdb shows in-frame clones only, minus some. Among about 470,000 clones listed, 70% to 80% were seen once. With unsorted samples, genomic DNA was obtained from about 90 million PBMCs. This receptor was identified in a woman in her 40s in good health. Some clones in this sample may be carry-over from other donors' samples. This chain uses TRBV5-6 with TRBJ1-1, with D possibly being TRBD1 (5 bases). Source material: PBMCs. The CDR3 region has the DNA TGTGCCAGCAGCCAACGGGGGAGGGACACTGAAGCTTTCTTT. It encodes CASSQRGRDTEAFF.